This entry lists 21 T cell receptor beta chains sequenced from one sample in a study of response to subunit inactivated influenza vaccine. TCRdb reprocessed the RT-PCR reads via MiXCR and lists one record per CDR3 protein. Of roughly 700,000 distinct CDR3 sequences in the sample, 11% to 15% were seen once. The sample here was PBMCs from blood, taken roughly 15 days before vaccination. The receptors were sampled from a man in his fifties who received an inactivated influenza vaccine.

There are many counts of this clonotype. The chain couples TRBV12-3 or TRBV12-4 to TRBJ1-1; 9 nucleotides agree with TRBD1. The CDR3 is 14 amino acids. The trim removed 5 bases at V and 6 bases at J, leaving 7 bases unmatched. This CDR3 reads CASSGQGFYAEAFF. DNA for the CDR3: TGTGCCAGCAGTGGACAGGGGTTTTACGCTGAAGCTTTCTTT.

This clonotype was recorded a few times. J is TRBJ1-5 and V is TRBV24-1; D is unclear. Trimming cost V 2 bases and J 4 bases, with 11 bases left between them. Germline V CDR1 and CDR2: KGHDR, SFDVKD. The CDR3 runs to 15 residues. CDR3 in DNA: TGTGCCACCAGTGATTCGGCGGGTTGGAATCAGCCCCAGCATTTT. Its protein is CATSDSAGWNQPQHF.

This clonotype was seen repeatedly, ten times or more. The chain carries TRBV27 and TRBJ2-7; D is perhaps TRBD1 or TRBD2 (6 bases each). V was clipped by 6 bases and J by 1 base, with 10 bases between them. CDR3 size: 13 residues. Germline V gives CDR1 MNHEY, CDR2 SMNVEV (reference sequence). CDR3 residues: CASRGGGSYEQYF. The CDR3 bases are TGTGCCAGCAGAGGAGGGGGTTCCTACGAGCAGTACTTC.

Ten or more counts support this clonotype. The chain carries TRBV7-9 and TRBJ2-2; D is uncertain. CDR1 is SEHNR and CDR2 is FQNEAQ in the germline V gene (reference sequence). The V and J ends lost 2 bases and 6 bases respectively, with 4 bases between them. The CDR3 contains 12 residues. The CDR3 loop is CASSLQPGELFF. Here the CDR3 DNA reads TGTGCCAGCAGCTTACAGCCCGGGGAGCTGTTTTTT.

The chain links TRBV15 to TRBJ2-1; 10 nucleotides match TRBD2. The CDR3 has 15 amino acids. With V trimmed by 4 bases and J by 6 bases, 6 bases remained unmatched. The germline V gene has CDR1 LNHNV and CDR2 YYDKDF (reference sequence). CDR3 nucleotides: TGTGCCACCAGCAAAAGGCTAGCGGGGGCCAATGAGCAGTTCTTC. Residues: CATSKRLAGANEQFF.

V gene TRBV9 combines with J gene TRBJ2-7, with D maybe TRBD1 (6 bases). The V and J ends lost 0 bases and 4 bases respectively, with 11 bases between them. Germline V CDR1 and CDR2: SGDLS, YYNGEE. The CDR3 totals 14 residues. The DNA of the CDR3 is TGTGCCAGCAGCGTAGGGGACAAAGATTACGAGCAGTACTTC. Protein sequence: CASSVGDKDYEQYF.

The rearrangement joins TRBV6-5 to TRBJ1-2; D is undetermined. Germline V CDR1 and CDR2: MNHEY, SVGAGI. With 0 bases removed from V and 2 bases from J, the gap between germline ends came to 10 bases. The CDR3 has 15 residues. This chain's CDR3 is CASSYSTHGNYGYTF. The CDR3 DNA sequence: TGTGCCAGCAGTTACTCGACGCACGGAAACTATGGCTACACCTTC.

This chain links TRBV28 with TRBJ2-3; D not certain. The CDR3 has 14 residues. Deletions cut 11 bases from V and 0 bases from J, with 15 bases between. CDR1 MDHEN and CDR2 SYDVKM come from the germline V gene. The CDR3 region has the DNA TGTGCCGGCACTTCCCGGGCTAGCACAGATACGCAGTATTTT. Translating gives CAGTSRASTDTQYF.

The chain uses TRBV19 and TRBJ2-2, with D possibly being TRBD1 (5 bases). The V and J ends lost 7 bases and 2 bases respectively, with 11 bases between them. CDR3 length: 14 amino acids. Per the germline V gene, CDR1 is LNHDA and CDR2 is SQIVND (reference sequence). The CDR3 DNA sequence: TGTGCCAGTAAGAGCAGGGAAAACACCGGGGAGCTGTTTTTT. Protein product: CASKSRENTGELFF.

The chain has TRBV7-2 and TRBJ2-5; 7 nucleotides line up with TRBD1. The V gene's germline CDR1 is SGHTA and CDR2 FQGNSA. J was trimmed by 1 base and V by 1 base; bases with no gene match: 3. This CDR3 spans 15 amino acids. The CDR3 reads CASSLVGTAQETQYF. Here the CDR3 DNA reads TGTGCCAGCAGCTTAGTCGGGACAGCCCAAGAGACCCAGTACTTC.

The rearrangement joins TRBV28 to TRBJ2-7, with D unclear. Trimming took off 2 bases at V and 6 bases at J, with 8 bases between the two ends. Per germline, CDR1 MDHEN and CDR2 SYDVKM. CDR3 length: 12 amino acids. The CDR3 sequence is CASSLRISEQYF. The CDR3 DNA sequence: TGTGCCAGCAGTTTACGTATCAGCGAGCAGTACTTC. The entire variable domain, with the rest obtained from reference TRBV28 and TRBJ2-7, is as follows: DVKVTQSSRYLVKRTGEKVFLECVQDMDHENMFWYRQDPGLGLRLIYFSYDVKMKEKGDIPEGYSVSREKKERFSLILESASTNQTSMYLCASSLRISEQYFGPGTRLTVT.

The chain couples TRBV7-2 to TRBJ1-1; D ambiguous. CDR3 length equals 14 residues. Germline assignment: CDR1 SGHTA and CDR2 FQGNSA. The V gene lost 5 bases and the J gene lost 0 bases, with 10 bases spanning the gap. CDR3 residues: CASSRSVMNTEAFF. The CDR3 DNA reads as TGTGCCAGCAGCCGGTCAGTGATGAACACTGAAGCTTTCTTT.

The chain combines TRBV10-3 with TRBJ2-2, with D uncertain. Germline CDR1 ENHRY, CDR2 SYGVKD. V was shortened by 8 bases and J by 1 base, with 17 bases between the two germline ends. This CDR3 contains 16 residues. As DNA, the CDR3 is TGTGCCATCGGGTCAGGTAGCAGTCGGAACACCGGGGAGCTGTTTTTT. Translation: CAIGSGSSRNTGELFF.

The chain couples TRBV5-1 to TRBJ2-1, with 11 bases identical to TRBD2. The CDR3 runs to 18 residues. CDR1 is SGHRS, CDR2 YFSETQ, per germline. V dropped 1 base and J dropped 0; count of bases not matched to a gene: 6. The CDR3 here is CASSLPGTSGSSYNEQFF. Written as DNA, the CDR3 is TGCGCCAGCAGCTTGCCCGGGACTAGCGGTAGCTCCTACAATGAGCAGTTCTTC.

This clonotype was counted a few times. The chain recombines TRBV28 with TRBJ1-4, with 8 positions matching TRBD1. With V trimmed by 5 bases and J by 5 bases, 4 bases remained unmatched. The length of the CDR3 is 14 residues. Germline V gene sequence: CDR1 MDHEN, CDR2 SYDVKM. The chain's CDR3 is CASSVDRENEKLFF. DNA for the CDR3: TGTGCCAGCAGTGTGGACAGGGAAAATGAAAAACTGTTTTTT.

Only a few counts were recorded for this clonotype. CDR3 nucleotide sequence: TGTGCCAGCAGGGCCGGGGAGCTTGAAAAACTGTTTTTT. Translating gives CASRAGELEKLFF. The chain recombines TRBV28 with TRBJ1-4; no clear D. The length of the CDR3 is 13 residues. Germline values: CDR1 MDHEN, CDR2 SYDVKM. V dropped 6 bases and J dropped 7 bases, with 12 bases sitting between them.

The chain joins TRBV27 to TRBJ1-5, with D uncertain. Trimming removed 6 bases from V and 6 bases from J, with 15 bases in between. Looked up from germline, CDR1 is MNHEY and CDR2 is SMNVEV (reference sequence). The CDR3 extends over 14 amino acids. For the CDR3, the DNA is TGTGCCAGCAGCCCCCTCGGGGAAGTTCAGCCCCAGCATTTT. This codes for CASSPLGEVQPQHF.

The table lists this clonotype with many counts. CDR3 protein: CASSYSPQGFREQYF. CDR3 nucleotide sequence: TGTGCCAGCAGTTACTCTCCTCAGGGGTTTAGGGAGCAGTACTTC. This chain links TRBV6-5 with TRBJ2-7; D might be TRBD1 (6 bases). The V and J ends lost 0 bases and 7 bases respectively, with 16 bases between them. The CDR3 length is 15 residues. CDR1 is MNHEY and CDR2 is SVGAGI in the germline V gene.

This chain connects TRBV6-5 to TRBJ2-7, with D unresolved. This CDR3 is 15 amino acids long. CDR1 MNHEY and CDR2 SVGAGI come from the germline V gene. V gave up 4 bases and J gave up 0 bases, with 13 bases separating them. The CDR3 bases are TGTGCCAGCAGTTCGGGCAGGTCCTACTCCTACGAGCAGTACTTC. Its protein product is CASSSGRSYSYEQYF.

In this sample, this clonotype turned up a few times. This chain joins TRBV12-3 or TRBV12-4 and TRBJ2-2; D uncertain. The CDR3 runs to 15 residues. The V end was cut by 6 bases, the J end by 4 bases, with 15 bases between. The CDR3 protein is CASSSDPGGTGELFF. The CDR3 bases are TGTGCCAGCAGCTCGGACCCAGGCGGCACCGGGGAGCTGTTTTTT.

This chain joins TRBV7-9 and TRBJ1-2; no definite D call. Trimming shortened V by 5 bases and J by 7 bases, and 14 bases separated the two germline ends. This CDR3 has 13 amino acids. CDR1 and CDR2 from the germline V gene are SEHNR and FQNEAQ (reference sequence). CDR3 amino acids: CASSTGRSGGYTF. DNA of the CDR3: TGTGCCAGCAGCACCGGACGGAGCGGTGGCTACACCTTC.